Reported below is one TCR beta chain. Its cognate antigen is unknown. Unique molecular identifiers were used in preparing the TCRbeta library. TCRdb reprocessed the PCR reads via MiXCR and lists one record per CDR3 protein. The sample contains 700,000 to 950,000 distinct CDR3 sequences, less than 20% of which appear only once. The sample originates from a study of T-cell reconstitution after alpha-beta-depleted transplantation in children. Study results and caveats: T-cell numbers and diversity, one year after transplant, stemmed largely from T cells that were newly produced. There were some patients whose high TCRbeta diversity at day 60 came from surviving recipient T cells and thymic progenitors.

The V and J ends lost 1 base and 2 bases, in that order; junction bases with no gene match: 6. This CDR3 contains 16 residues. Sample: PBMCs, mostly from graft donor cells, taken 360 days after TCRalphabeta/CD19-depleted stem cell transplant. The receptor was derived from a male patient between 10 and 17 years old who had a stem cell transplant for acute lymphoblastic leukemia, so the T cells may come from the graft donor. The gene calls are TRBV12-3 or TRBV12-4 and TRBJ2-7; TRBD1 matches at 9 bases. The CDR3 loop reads CASSLETGGRTYEQYF. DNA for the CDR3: TGTGCCAGCAGTTTAGAGACAGGGGGACGGACCTACGAGCAGTACTTC.